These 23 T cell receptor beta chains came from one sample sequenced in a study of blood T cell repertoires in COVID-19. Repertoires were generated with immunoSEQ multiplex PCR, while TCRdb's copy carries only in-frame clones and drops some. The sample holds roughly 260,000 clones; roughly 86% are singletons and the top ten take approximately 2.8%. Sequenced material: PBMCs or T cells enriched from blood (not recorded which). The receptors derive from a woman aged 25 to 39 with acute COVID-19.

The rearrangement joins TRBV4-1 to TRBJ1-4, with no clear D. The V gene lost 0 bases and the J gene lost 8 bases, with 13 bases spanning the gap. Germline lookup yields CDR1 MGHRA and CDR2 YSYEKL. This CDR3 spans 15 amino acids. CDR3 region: CASSQDEGLREKLFF. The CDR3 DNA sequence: TGCGCCAGCAGCCAAGATGAGGGTTTGAGGGAAAAACTGTTTTTT.

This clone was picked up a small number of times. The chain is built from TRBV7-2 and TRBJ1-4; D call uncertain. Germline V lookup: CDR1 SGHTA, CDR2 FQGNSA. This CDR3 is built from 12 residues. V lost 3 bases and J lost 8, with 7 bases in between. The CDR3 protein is CASSFFGEKLFF. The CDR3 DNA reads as TGTGCCAGCAGCTTCTTCGGGGAAAAACTGTTTTTT.

DNA for the CDR3: TGTGCCATCAGTGATATGACAGGGGGAGGCGAGCAGTACTTC. Amino acids: CAISDMTGGGEQYF. The rearrangement uses TRBV10-3 and TRBJ2-7; 9 bases align to TRBD1. CDR1 ENHRY and CDR2 SYGVKD come from the germline V gene. The J segment lost 6 bases and the V segment lost 3 bases, leaving 6 bases of the junction unmatched. This CDR3 is built from 14 residues.

The CDR3 spells CASSPSTRSSTDTQYF. DNA of the CDR3: TGCGCCAGCAGCCCTTCGACTCGCTCTAGCACAGATACGCAGTATTTT. The chain has TRBV5-1 and TRBJ2-3; D is uncertain. V lost 4 bases and J lost 0, with 15 bases in between. Germline lookup yields CDR1 SGHRS and CDR2 YFSETQ. The CDR3 length is 16 residues.

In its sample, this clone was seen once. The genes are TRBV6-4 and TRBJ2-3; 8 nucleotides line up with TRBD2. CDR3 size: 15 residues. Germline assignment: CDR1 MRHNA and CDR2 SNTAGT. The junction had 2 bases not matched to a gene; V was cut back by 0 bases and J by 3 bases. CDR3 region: CASSDSSGGTDTQYF. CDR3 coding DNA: TGTGCCAGCAGTGACTCCAGCGGGGGAACAGATACGCAGTATTTT.

CDR3 in amino acids: CASSADAQGTYEQYF. CDR3 bases: TGTGCCAGTAGTGCCGACGCACAGGGAACCTACGAGCAGTACTTC. The rearrangement uses TRBV19 and TRBJ2-7; possibly TRBD1 for D (6 bases). Per the germline V gene, CDR1 is LNHDA and CDR2 is SQIVND (reference sequence). The CDR3 spans 15 residues. V was clipped by 5 bases and J by 2 bases, with 16 bases between them.

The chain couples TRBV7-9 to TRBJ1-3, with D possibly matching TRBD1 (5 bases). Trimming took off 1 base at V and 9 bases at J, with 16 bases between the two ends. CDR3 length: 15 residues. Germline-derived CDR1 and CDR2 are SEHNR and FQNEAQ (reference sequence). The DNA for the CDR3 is TGTGCCAGCAGCTTAGGTCTAGGGGAATTTGGCACCATATATTTT. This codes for CASSLGLGEFGTIYF.

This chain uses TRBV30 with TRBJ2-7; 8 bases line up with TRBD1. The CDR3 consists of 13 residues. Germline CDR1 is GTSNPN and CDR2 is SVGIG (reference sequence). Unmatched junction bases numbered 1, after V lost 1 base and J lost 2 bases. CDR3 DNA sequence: TGTGCCTGGAGTGCGGACAGGGCCTACGAGCAGTACTTC. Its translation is CAWSADRAYEQYF.

CDR3 region: CASSPTGTGIHEQYF. DNA of the CDR3: TGTGCCAGCAGCCCTACCGGGACAGGGATCCACGAGCAGTACTTC. The chain links TRBV5-6 to TRBJ2-7, with TRBD1 matching over 9 bases. Trimming removed 4 bases from V and 5 bases from J; junction bases left unmatched: 10. This CDR3 contains 15 residues. CDR1 is SGHDT and CDR2 is YYEEEE in the germline V gene.

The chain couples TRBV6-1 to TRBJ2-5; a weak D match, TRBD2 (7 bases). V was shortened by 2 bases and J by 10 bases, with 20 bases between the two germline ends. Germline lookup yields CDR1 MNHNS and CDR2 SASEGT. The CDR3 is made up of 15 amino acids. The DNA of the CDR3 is TGTGCCAGCAGTGAAAGGGCAACAGGGAGGGGTGACCAGTACTTC. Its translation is CASSERATGRGDQYF.

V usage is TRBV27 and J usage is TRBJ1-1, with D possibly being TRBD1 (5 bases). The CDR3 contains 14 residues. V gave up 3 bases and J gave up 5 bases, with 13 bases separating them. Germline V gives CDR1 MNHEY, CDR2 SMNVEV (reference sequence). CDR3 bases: TGTGCCAGCAGTTTGGCGTGGGGCGGAACTGAAGCTTTCTTT. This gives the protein CASSLAWGGTEAFF.

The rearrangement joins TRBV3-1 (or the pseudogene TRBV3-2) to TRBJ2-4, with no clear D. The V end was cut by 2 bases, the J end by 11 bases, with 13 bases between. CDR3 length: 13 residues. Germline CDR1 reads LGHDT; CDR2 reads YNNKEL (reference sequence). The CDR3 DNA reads TGTGCCAGCAGCCAAATGGAACGCCAGGTTCAGTACTTC. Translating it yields CASSQMERQVQYF.

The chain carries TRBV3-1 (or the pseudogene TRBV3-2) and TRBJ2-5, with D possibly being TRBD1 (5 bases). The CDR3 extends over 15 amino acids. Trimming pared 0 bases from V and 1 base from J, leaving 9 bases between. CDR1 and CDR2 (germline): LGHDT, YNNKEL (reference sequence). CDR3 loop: CASSQDRASQETQYF. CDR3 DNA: TGTGCCAGCAGCCAAGACAGGGCAAGCCAAGAGACCCAGTACTTC.

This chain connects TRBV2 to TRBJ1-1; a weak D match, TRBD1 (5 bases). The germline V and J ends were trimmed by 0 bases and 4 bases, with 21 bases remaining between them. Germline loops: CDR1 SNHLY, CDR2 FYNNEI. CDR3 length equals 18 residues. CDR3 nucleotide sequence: TGTGCCAGCAGTGAAGCCCTACTCGTTTTTTCGGGGGGCACTGAAGCTTTCTTT. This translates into CASSEALLVFSGGTEAFF.

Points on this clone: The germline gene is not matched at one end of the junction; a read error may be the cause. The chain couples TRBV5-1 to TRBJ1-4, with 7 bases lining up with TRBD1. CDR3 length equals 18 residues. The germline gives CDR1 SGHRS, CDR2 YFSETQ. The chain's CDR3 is CASRLGNRGPLSNEKLFF. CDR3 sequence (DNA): TGCGCCAGCAGATTGGGGAACAGGGGCCCCCTTTCTAATGAAAAACTGTTTTTT.

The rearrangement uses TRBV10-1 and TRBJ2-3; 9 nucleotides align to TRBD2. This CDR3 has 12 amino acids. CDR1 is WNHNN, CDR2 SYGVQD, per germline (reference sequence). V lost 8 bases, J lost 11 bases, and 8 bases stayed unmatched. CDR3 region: CASSRGGGGQYF. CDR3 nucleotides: TGCGCCAGCTCCCGTGGCGGGGGGGGGCAGTATTTT.

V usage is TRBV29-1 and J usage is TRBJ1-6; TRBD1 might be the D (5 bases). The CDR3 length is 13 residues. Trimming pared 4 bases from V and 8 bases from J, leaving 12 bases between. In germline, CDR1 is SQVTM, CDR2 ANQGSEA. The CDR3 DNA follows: TGCAGCGTTGGGGGGGGGTTAGATTCACCCCTCCACTTT. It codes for CSVGGGLDSPLHF.

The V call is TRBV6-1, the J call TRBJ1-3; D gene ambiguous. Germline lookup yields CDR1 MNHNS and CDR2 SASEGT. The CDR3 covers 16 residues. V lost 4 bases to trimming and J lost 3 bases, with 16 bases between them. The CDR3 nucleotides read TGTGCCAGCAGTGCGTCCCGGGAGATAGTTGGAAACACCATATATTTT. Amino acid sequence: CASSASREIVGNTIYF.

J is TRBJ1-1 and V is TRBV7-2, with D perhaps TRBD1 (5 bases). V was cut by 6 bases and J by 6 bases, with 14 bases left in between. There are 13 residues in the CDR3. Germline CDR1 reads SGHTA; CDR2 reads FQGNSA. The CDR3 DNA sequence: TGTGCCAGCAGGGGAGGGGAATTGGCTGAAGCTTTCTTT. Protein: CASRGGELAEAFF.

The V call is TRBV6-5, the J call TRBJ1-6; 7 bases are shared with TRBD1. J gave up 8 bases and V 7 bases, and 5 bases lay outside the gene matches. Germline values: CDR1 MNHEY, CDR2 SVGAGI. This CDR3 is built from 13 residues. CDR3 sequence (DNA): TGTGCCAGCACCCGGGACAGTTATTCACCCCTCCACTTT. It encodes CASTRDSYSPLHF.

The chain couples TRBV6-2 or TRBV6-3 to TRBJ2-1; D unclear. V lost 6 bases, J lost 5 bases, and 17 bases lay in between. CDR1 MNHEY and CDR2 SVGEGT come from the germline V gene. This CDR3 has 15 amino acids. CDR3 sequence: CASSLMSSIHNEQFF. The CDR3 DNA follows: TGTGCCAGCAGCCTTATGAGTAGCATCCACAATGAGCAGTTCTTC.

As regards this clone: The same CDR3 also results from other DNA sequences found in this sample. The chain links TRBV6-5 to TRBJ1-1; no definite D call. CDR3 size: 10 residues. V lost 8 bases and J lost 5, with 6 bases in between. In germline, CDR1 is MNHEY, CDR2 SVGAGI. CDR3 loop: CASVGTEAFF. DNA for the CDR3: TGTGCCAGCGTCGGGACTGAAGCTTTCTTT.

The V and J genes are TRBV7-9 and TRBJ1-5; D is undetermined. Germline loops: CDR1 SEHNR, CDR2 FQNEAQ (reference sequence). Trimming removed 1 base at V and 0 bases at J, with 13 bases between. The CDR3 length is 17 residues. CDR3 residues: CASSLVTDIPSNQPQHF. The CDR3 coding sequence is TGTGCCAGCAGCTTAGTAACAGATATCCCTAGCAATCAGCCCCAGCATTTT.